Listed below are T cell receptor beta chains from one sample, sequenced in a study of blood T cells in healthy people across ages. MiXCR, run by TCRdb on the 5' RACE reads, gives a single entry per CDR3 protein. Of around 990,000 distinct CDR3 sequences in the sample, almost 25% were seen once. The sample also formed part of further work on T cells of mothers and their children.

Input material: blood. All receptors derive from a girl aged 2 to 10 in good health. The CDR3 runs from the conserved cysteine through the conserved F or W. Each record gives: clone size, J gene, D gene, V gene, CDR3 DNA, CDR3 protein. A D gene is named only where the DNA matches it firmly. Where a row states a size, it is once, few, many or the class of an expanded clone; other rows omit it.

clone_size: -
j_call: TRBJ2-5
d_call: TRBD2
v_call: TRBV6-1
cdr3_nt: TGTGCCAGCAGTGACAGACCCTTTTCGCGGGAGGATATGAAGACCCAGTACTTC
cdr3_aa: CASSDRPFSREDMKTQYF

clone_size: -
j_call: TRBJ1-1
d_call: -
v_call: TRBV28
cdr3_nt: TGTGCCAGCAGGGGGGTATGGAACACTGAAGCTTTCTTT
cdr3_aa: CASRGVWNTEAFF

clone_size: few
j_call: TRBJ2-1
d_call: -
v_call: TRBV2
cdr3_nt: TGTGCCAGCTCAGGGTCGACTGTATACAATGAGCAGTTCTTC
cdr3_aa: CASSGSTVYNEQFF

clone_size: -
j_call: TRBJ1-1
d_call: -
v_call: TRBV12-3/TRBV12-4
cdr3_nt: TGTGCCAGCAACCAGGGACGGGACACTGAAGCTTTCTTT
cdr3_aa: CASNQGRDTEAFF

clone_size: few
j_call: TRBJ2-1
d_call: TRBD1
v_call: TRBV29-1
cdr3_nt: TGCAGCCCAAACGACAGGGAGTTCTCCTACAATGAGCAGTTCTTC
cdr3_aa: CSPNDREFSYNEQFF

clone_size: -
j_call: TRBJ2-1
d_call: -
v_call: TRBV5-1
cdr3_nt: TGCGCCAGCAGCTGGATGACTCCTGCCAATGAGCAGTTCTTC
cdr3_aa: CASSWMTPANEQFF

clone_size: -
j_call: TRBJ1-2
d_call: TRBD1
v_call: TRBV27
cdr3_nt: TGTGCCAGCAGTCCCCGACAGGGGGGATCTATGGAAGGCTACACCTTC
cdr3_aa: CASSPRQGGSMEGYTF

clone_size: few
j_call: TRBJ1-4
d_call: -
v_call: TRBV28
cdr3_nt: TGTGCCAGCAGCCCCGTCCGGGACTGGAGGGAAAAACTGTTTTTT
cdr3_aa: CASSPVRDWREKLFF

clone_size: -
j_call: TRBJ2-5
d_call: -
v_call: TRBV11-2
cdr3_nt: TGTGCCAGCAGCCCCGTTTTGCGGGTTCAGGGAACCCAAGAGACCCAGTACTTC
cdr3_aa: CASSPVLRVQGTQETQYF

clone_size: -
j_call: TRBJ1-4
d_call: TRBD1
v_call: TRBV7-2
cdr3_nt: TGTGCCAGCAGTTCGACCGGGACAGTTGAAAAACTGTTTTTT
cdr3_aa: CASSSTGTVEKLFF

clone_size: -
j_call: TRBJ2-4
d_call: TRBD1
v_call: TRBV2
cdr3_nt: TGTGCCAGCAGATGGGACAGGGTAACCAAAAACATTCAGTACTTC
cdr3_aa: CASRWDRVTKNIQYF

clone_size: -
j_call: TRBJ2-7
d_call: -
v_call: TRBV6-1
cdr3_nt: TGTGCCAGCAGTGAAGCAAGGGTCCCCTACGAGCAGTACTTC
cdr3_aa: CASSEARVPYEQYF

clone_size: -
j_call: TRBJ2-7
d_call: -
v_call: TRBV12-3/TRBV12-4
cdr3_nt: TGTGCCAGCAGTTTAGATGTGGGACAACTCTACGAGCAGTACTTC
cdr3_aa: CASSLDVGQLYEQYF

clone_size: -
j_call: TRBJ2-3
d_call: TRBD2
v_call: TRBV5-4
cdr3_nt: TGTGCCAGCAGCTTGGACAGCGGGGGCGCGACAGATACGCAGTATTTT
cdr3_aa: CASSLDSGGATDTQYF

clone_size: few
j_call: TRBJ2-7
d_call: -
v_call: TRBV10-3
cdr3_nt: TGTGCCATCAGGAGGCAGGGGAAGAACTACGAGCAGTACTTC
cdr3_aa: CAIRRQGKNYEQYF

clone_size: -
j_call: TRBJ1-5
d_call: TRBD1
v_call: TRBV6-2/TRBV6-3
cdr3_nt: TGTGCCAGCAATAGGGGGCCTGATCAGCCCCAGCATTTT
cdr3_aa: CASNRGPDQPQHF

clone_size: -
j_call: TRBJ2-2
d_call: -
v_call: TRBV5-1
cdr3_nt: TGCGCCAGCAGCCCCCTGGGTTCTGGGGTCAACACCGGGGAGCTGTTTTTT
cdr3_aa: CASSPLGSGVNTGELFF

clone_size: -
j_call: TRBJ2-1
d_call: -
v_call: TRBV7-6
cdr3_nt: TGTGCCAGCAGCTTGGCGGGATACACTGAGCAGTTCTTC
cdr3_aa: CASSLAGYTEQFF

clone_size: few
j_call: TRBJ2-7
d_call: -
v_call: TRBV28
cdr3_nt: TGTGCCAGCAGTTTGCTCCAAGGCGAGGACGAGCAGTACTTC
cdr3_aa: CASSLLQGEDEQYF

clone_size: few
j_call: TRBJ1-1
d_call: -
v_call: TRBV12-3/TRBV12-4
cdr3_nt: TGTGCCAGCAGTTTATTGGGCAGATCGCAAGCTTTCTTT
cdr3_aa: CASSLLGRSQAFF

clone_size: few
j_call: TRBJ2-4
d_call: -
v_call: TRBV11-2
cdr3_nt: TGTGCCAGCAGCTTAGACGGGGTGAACATTCAGTACTTC
cdr3_aa: CASSLDGVNIQYF

clone_size: -
j_call: TRBJ2-7
d_call: -
v_call: TRBV7-9
cdr3_nt: TGTGCCAGCAGCTTACATAGCCCCCTGAGGAGTAAGAGCTCCTACGAGCAGTACTTC
cdr3_aa: CASSLHSPLRSKSSYEQYF

clone_size: few
j_call: TRBJ1-4
d_call: TRBD1
v_call: TRBV7-9
cdr3_nt: TGTGCCAGCAGCTGGACAGGGCCCCAAGAAAAACTGTTTTTT
cdr3_aa: CASSWTGPQEKLFF

clone_size: -
j_call: TRBJ1-1
d_call: -
v_call: TRBV3-1
cdr3_nt: TGTGCCAGCGGACCGGGGGGGCTCGCTGAAGCTTTCTTT
cdr3_aa: CASGPGGLAEAFF

clone_size: -
j_call: TRBJ1-1
d_call: -
v_call: TRBV11-2
cdr3_nt: TGTGCCAGCAGCTCCCTCGCGGGTACTGAAGCTTTCTTT
cdr3_aa: CASSSLAGTEAFF

clone_size: few
j_call: TRBJ2-1
d_call: TRBD1
v_call: TRBV24-1
cdr3_nt: TGTGCCAGCTCCGCAGCGGCCGGGACAGGGCGGGAGAATGAGCAGTCCTTC
cdr3_aa: CASSAAAGTGRENEQSF

clone_size: many
j_call: TRBJ2-5
d_call: -
v_call: TRBV5-1
cdr3_nt: TGCGCCAGCAGCCAACTACCGACTAGTCAAGAGACCCAGTACTTC
cdr3_aa: CASSQLPTSQETQYF

clone_size: many
j_call: TRBJ2-3
d_call: -
v_call: TRBV12-3/TRBV12-4
cdr3_nt: TGTGCCAGCAGCCGACTAGCAGATACGCAGTATTTT
cdr3_aa: CASSRLADTQYF

clone_size: -
j_call: TRBJ2-3
d_call: TRBD2
v_call: TRBV12-3/TRBV12-4
cdr3_nt: TGTGCCAGCAGCCCTCGGGGACTAGCTGGGGATACGCAGTATTTT
cdr3_aa: CASSPRGLAGDTQYF

clone_size: -
j_call: TRBJ2-7
d_call: -
v_call: TRBV11-2
cdr3_nt: TGTGCCAGCAGCTTAGCTCCGATCGAGCAGTACTTC
cdr3_aa: CASSLAPIEQYF

clone_size: few
j_call: TRBJ1-5
d_call: -
v_call: TRBV10-1
cdr3_nt: TGCGCCAGCAGTGGGCTCTCTCATGGACAGTCAGAGCCCCAGCATTTT
cdr3_aa: CASSGLSHGQSEPQHF

clone_size: few
j_call: TRBJ2-2
d_call: TRBD2
v_call: TRBV20-1
cdr3_nt: TGCAGTACCAAGGCACTAGCGGGAGGACACACCGGGGAGCTGTTTTTT
cdr3_aa: CSTKALAGGHTGELFF